A selection of T cell receptor beta chains follows, all from one sample in a study of blood T cell repertoires in COVID-19. This table comes from immunoSEQ multiplex PCR, and its TCRdb copy is limited to in-frame clones, with some not included. This sample has fewer than 500,000 clones, with 80% to 90% found just once. Material: PBMCs or T cells enriched from blood (not recorded which). These receptors came from a man aged 30-40 years who had recovered from COVID-19. Each CDR3 is given with its conserved first and last residue. A D gene is named only where the DNA matches it firmly. Some rows mark clone size as missing; the rest say once, few, many or name a class of expanded clone.

D gene	V gene	J gene	clone size	CDR3 DNA	CDR3 protein
TRBD1	TRBV28	TRBJ1-2	.	TGTGCCAGCAACCCCTTGGGGACAGGGGATGGCTACACCTTC	CASNPLGTGDGYTF
.	TRBV5-1	TRBJ2-2	.	TGCGCCAGCAGCTTGGCCCCATCGAACACCGGGGAGCTGTTTTTT	CASSLAPSNTGELFF
TRBD2	TRBV7-8	TRBJ2-1	.	TGTGCCAGCAGCTTTAAGCGGGAGCACAATGAGCAGTTCTTC	CASSFKREHNEQFF
.	TRBV6-1	TRBJ1-2	.	TGTGCCAGCAGTGAACCAGGGTGGCATGGCTACACCTTC	CASSEPGWHGYTF
TRBD2	TRBV6-5	TRBJ2-1	.	TGTGCCAAGCGGGAGGTAGAGCAGTTCTTC	CAKREVEQFF
TRBD1	TRBV7-3	TRBJ2-7	.	TGTGCCAGCAGCTTAGATGGGACAGGGCTCTACGAGCAGTACTTC	CASSLDGTGLYEQYF
TRBD1	TRBV24-1	TRBJ1-5	.	TGTGCCACCAGTGATCAGGGGGGTAGCAATCAGCCCCAGCATTTT	CATSDQGGSNQPQHF
TRBD2	TRBV7-9	TRBJ2-7	.	TGTGCCAGCAGGGCAGCGGGAGGAAGCGAGCAGTACTTC	CASRAAGGSEQYF
.	TRBV11-2	TRBJ1-4	.	TGTGCCAGCAGCTCGAGGGGGGGGAGTGTGGCTAATGAAAAACTGTTTTTT	CASSSRGGSVANEKLFF
.	TRBV5-8	TRBJ1-4	.	TGTGCCAGCAGACTCGGCAGGAATAATGAAAAACTGTTTTTT	CASRLGRNNEKLFF
.	TRBV19	TRBJ2-7	.	TGTGCCAGTACCTCGACTAGTTCCTACGAGCAGTACTTC	CASTSTSSYEQYF
TRBD2	TRBV6-4	TRBJ2-1	.	TGTGCCAGCAGTCCATTCTTCGGGGAGCGGGATATTGCATCCTACAATGAGCAGTTCTTC	CASSPFFGERDIASYNEQFF
.	TRBV5-1	TRBJ1-1	.	TGCGCCAGCAGCTTGGGGCTGGCAGGTGAGGCTTTCTTT	CASSLGLAGEAFF
.	TRBV5-6	TRBJ2-7	.	TGTGCCAGCACCTTAAGCTGGGACAACTCCTACGAGCAGTACTTC	CASTLSWDNSYEQYF
.	TRBV2	TRBJ2-7	.	TGTGCCAGCAAGCTAGGGACTGACGAGGGGTACGAGCAGTACTTC	CASKLGTDEGYEQYF
.	TRBV4-2	TRBJ2-5	.	TGTGCCAGCAGCCAAGGCGCCGGGAATCAAGAGACCCAGTACTTC	CASSQGAGNQETQYF
TRBD1	TRBV19	TRBJ2-2	.	TGTGCCAGTAAGGCACAGGGGGCCGTCGGGGAGCTGTTTTTT	CASKAQGAVGELFF
.	TRBV7-9	TRBJ2-6	.	TGTGCCAGCAGTCAAACAGGTGCCTCTGGGGCCAACGTCCTGACTTTC	CASSQTGASGANVLTF
.	TRBV5-1	TRBJ2-1	once	TGCGCCAGCAGCTTTGAGGGAGAGAATGAGCAGTTCTTC	CASSFEGENEQFF
.	TRBV6-5	TRBJ2-7	.	TGTGCCAGCAGCCACGGACGGGGAGGATACGAGCAGTACTTC	CASSHGRGGYEQYF
TRBD1	TRBV5-4	TRBJ1-1	.	TGTGCCAGCAGCTTCGACAGGGGAAACACTGAAGCTTTCTTT	CASSFDRGNTEAFF
.	TRBV28	TRBJ1-2	.	TGTGCCAGCACTACTCCTCTGGGGCGAGCCGATGGCTACACCTTC	CASTTPLGRADGYTF
.	TRBV28	TRBJ1-3	.	TGTGCCAGCAGTTTATTTCGGGAATCGAGAAACACCATATATTTT	CASSLFRESRNTIYF
.	TRBV5-4	TRBJ2-7	few	TGTGCCAGCTCCGCTGGGAGTACCGAGAAAAGCTACGAGCAGTACTTC	CASSAGSTEKSYEQYF
.	TRBV30	TRBJ1-5	.	TGTGCCTGGAGCGCCGGGGGGTACAAGCCCCAGCATTTT	CAWSAGGYKPQHF
TRBD1	TRBV6-5	TRBJ2-1	.	TGTGCCAGCAGTTCCCACAGGGGTGAGCAGTTCTTC	CASSSHRGEQFF
TRBD1	TRBV5-4	TRBJ1-5	.	TGTGCCAGCAGCCCGGGACAGGGGAATCAGCCCCAGCATTTT	CASSPGQGNQPQHF
TRBD2	TRBV7-9	TRBJ2-3	.	TGTGCCAGCAGCTTAGCGGGGGGGAATACGCAGTATTTT	CASSLAGGNTQYF
TRBD1	TRBV9	TRBJ1-1	once	TGTGCCAGCAGCGTAGATCCCGGGACAGGCGATGCCGTGGCTTTCTTT	CASSVDPGTGDAVAFF
.	TRBV7-2	TRBJ1-2	.	TGTGCCAGCAGCTTCCTCGGAGAGGAGGGCTACACCTTC	CASSFLGEEGYTF
.	TRBV9	TRBJ1-1	few	TGTGCCAGCAGCGTAGAAGGGGACACTGAAGCTTTCTTT	CASSVEGDTEAFF